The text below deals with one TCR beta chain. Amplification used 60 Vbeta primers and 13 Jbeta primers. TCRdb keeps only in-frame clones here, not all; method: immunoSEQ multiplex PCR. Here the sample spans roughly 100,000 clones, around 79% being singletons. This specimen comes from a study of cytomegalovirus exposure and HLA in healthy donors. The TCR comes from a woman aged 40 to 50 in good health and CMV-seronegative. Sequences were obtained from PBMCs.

The CDR3, as DNA: TGTGCCAGCAGCGCCGGTAGCGGGATAGACCAAGAGACCCAGTACTTC. Translation gives CASSAGSGIDQETQYF. V is TRBV7-2 and J is TRBJ2-5; TRBD2 matches at 8 bases. CDR3 size: 16 residues. V gave up 5 bases and J gave up 0 bases; unmatched junction bases: 8. Germline V gene lookup returns CDR1 SGHTA and CDR2 FQGNSA.